One and the same sample provided the 7 T cell receptor beta chains below, sequenced in a study of T cells after yellow fever vaccination. TCRdb independently ran MiXCR on the 5' RACE reads; one entry per CDR3 protein. The table shows 110,000 or so distinct CDR3 sequences, with 5.5% to 8% occurring only once. This specimen consisted of CD4+ T cells sorted from PBMCs, obtained 45 days after the first yellow fever vaccination. The source is a man younger than 35 who received the YFV17D yellow fever vaccine.

With respect to this clonotype: Given a much more abundant clone one base away, this may be a read error. This sequence joins TRBV11-1 and TRBJ2-1; D may be TRBD1 or TRBD2 (6 bases each). Germline V CDR1 and CDR2: SGHAT, FQDESV (reference sequence). The germline V and J ends were trimmed by 3 bases and 0 bases, with 18 bases remaining between them. CDR3 length: 18 amino acids. The CDR3 DNA is TGTGCCAGCAGCTTGAATTTTCGGGGGCTGAGCTCCTACAATGAGCAGTTCTTC. Translating it yields CASSLNFRGLSSYNEQFF.

In its sample, this clonotype was seen many times. This chain joins TRBV20-1 and TRBJ2-3; no firm D call. With 6 bases removed from V and 3 bases from J, the gap between germline ends came to 7 bases. CDR3 length: 11 amino acids. The germline V gene encodes CDR1 DFQATT and CDR2 SNEGSKA (reference sequence). As DNA, the CDR3 is TGCAGTGCACTGAAGACAGATACGCAGTATTTT. Residues: CSALKTDTQYF.

This clonotype was recorded at least ten times. CDR3 DNA: TGTGCCAGCAGCTTAGTACCTAGCGGGGGGAATGAGCAGTTCTTC. Its protein is CASSLVPSGGNEQFF. This chain uses TRBV7-2 with TRBJ2-1; the match to TRBD2 covers 11 bases. The trim removed 1 base at V and 7 bases at J, leaving 3 bases unmatched. The CDR3 consists of 15 residues. The germline CDR1 and CDR2 sequences are SGHTA and FQGNSA. Full variable domain (rest looked up from reference TRBV7-2 and TRBJ2-1): GAGVSQSPSNKVTEKGKDVELRCDPISGHTALYWYRQSLGQGLEFLIYFQGNSAPDKSGLPSDRFSAERTGGSVSTLTIQRTQQEDSAVYLCASSLVPSGGNEQFFGPGTRLTVL.

This clonotype was observed at least ten times. The chain carries TRBV25-1 and TRBJ2-1, with 8 bases lining up with TRBD1. The germline CDR1 and CDR2 sequences are MGHDK and SYGVNS. V lost 6 bases to trimming and J lost 0 bases; unmatched junction nucleotides: 4. CDR3 size: 15 residues. The CDR3 sequence is CASRETGVSYNEQFF. CDR3 in DNA: TGTGCCAGCAGAGAGACAGGGGTCTCCTACAATGAGCAGTTCTTC.

This clonotype was counted many times. This chain joins TRBV29-1 and TRBJ2-7, with a weak D call TRBD1 (5 bases). Trimming left V 4 bases short and J 0 bases short, with 7 bases between. This CDR3 spans 12 amino acids. CDR1 is SQVTM, CDR2 ANQGSEA, per germline. In DNA, the CDR3 is TGCAGCGTTGCTGACAGCTCCTACGAGCAGTACGTC. Translating it yields CSVADSSYEQYV.

At least ten counts were recorded for this clonotype. The rearrangement joins TRBV5-1 to TRBJ2-2; the D is unclear. Germline CDR1 is SGHRS and CDR2 is YFSETQ. Trimming stripped 2 bases from V and 1 base from J, with 6 bases between. CDR3 length equals 14 residues. CDR3 protein: CASSLGENTGELFF. CDR3 DNA sequence: TGCGCCAGCAGCTTAGGAGAGAACACCGGGGAGCTGTTTTTT.

The chain joins TRBV5-4 to TRBJ2-3; the match to TRBD2 covers 12 bases. There are 20 residues in the CDR3. V shed 2 bases and J 4 bases; nucleotides not matched to a gene: 17. Germline CDR1 SGHNT, CDR2 YYREEE (reference sequence). In DNA form, the CDR3 reads TGTGCCAGCAGCTTCAAGTCTACTAGCGGGGGGCCGGGGAGCGCAGATACGCAGTATTTT. Residues: CASSFKSTSGGPGSADTQYF. The full variable domain, with the rest looked up from reference TRBV5-4 and TRBJ2-3, is ETGVTQSPTHLIKTRGQQVTLRCSSQSGHNTVSWYQQALGQGPQFIFQYYREEENGRGNFPPRFSGLQFPNYSSELNVNALELDDSALYLCASSFKSTSGGPGSADTQYFGPGTRLTVL.